These T cell receptor beta chains were read from a single sample in a study of vaccination effects on CD4 cells after COVID-19. Libraries were prepared by immunoSEQ multiplex PCR; TCRdb keeps only in-frame clonotypes and omits some of them. The repertoire holds around 40,000 clones, with about 65% as singletons. The antigens for these receptors are not known. The starting material was CD4+ T cells from PBMCs cultured without peptide, obtained before COVID-19 vaccination. The receptor set was obtained from a human donor who received a COVID-19 vaccine. CDR3s include the opening cysteine and the closing phenylalanine or tryptophan.

CDR3 protein,J gene,V gene
CASSLGTSRDGSYGYTF,TRBJ1-2,TRBV5-8
CASSLDSAANIQYF,TRBJ2-4,TRBV5-1
CASSGTLYESEQYF,TRBJ2-7,TRBV6-5
CASSPRGDRGTDTQYF,TRBJ2-3,TRBV7-9
CAWVSPGDEQFF,TRBJ2-1,TRBV30
CAISRDGDTEAFF,TRBJ1-1,TRBV10-3
CASSQVERERNSPLHF,TRBJ1-6,TRBV4-1
CASSFTESYYEQYF,TRBJ2-7,TRBV5-1
CASSGSSGGPREQYF,TRBJ2-7,TRBV2
CASSQTGAPNYGYTF,TRBJ1-2,TRBV6-2/TRBV6-3
CASSLGSSGGARETQYF,TRBJ2-5,TRBV5-5
CASSPAGGGSGSEQFF,TRBJ2-1,TRBV18
CATSDQGANYGYTF,TRBJ1-2,TRBV24-1
CASSQDRGQETQYF,TRBJ2-5,TRBV14
CATSDSPTTGANGYTF,TRBJ1-2,TRBV24-1
CASSLGPNTEAFF,TRBJ1-1,TRBV12-3/TRBV12-4